These 9 T cell receptor beta chains were sequenced from one sample in a study of vaccination effects on CD4 cells after COVID-19. Sequencing used immunoSEQ multiplex PCR; TCRdb keeps in-frame clones, though not all of them. The table includes tens of thousands of clones, roughly 79% detected once. Their antigen targets remain unknown. Using viral peptide pools, the ViraFEST assay grew out antigen-specific CD4+ T cells prior to sequencing. Following a roughly eleven-day culture, CD4+ T cells were purified. Absence of prior SARS-CoV-2 infection characterized the vaccine recipients, who showed negative nucleocapsid antibodies. This material consisted of CD4+ T cells from PBMCs cultured with SARS-CoV-2 spike peptides, taken before COVID-19 vaccination. Every receptor here comes from a human donor who received a COVID-19 vaccine.

The rearrangement joins TRBV19 to TRBJ1-2; D is unclear. CDR1 LNHDA and CDR2 SQIVND come from the germline V gene (reference sequence). Trimming left V 3 bases short and J 7 bases short, with 21 bases between. This CDR3 has 16 residues. The CDR3 region is CASSISGRPLRSGYTF. Here the CDR3 DNA reads TGTGCCAGTAGTATTTCTGGCCGGCCTCTTCGGAGTGGCTACACCTTC.

This CDR3 reads CASSKTDTYSQETQYF. The CDR3 DNA is TGTGCCAGCTCGAAGACGGACACCTATTCTCAAGAGACCCAGTACTTC. The chain recombines TRBV6-4 with TRBJ2-5; the D gene is possibly TRBD1 (5 bases). This CDR3 spans 16 amino acids. Germline V lookup: CDR1 MRHNA, CDR2 SNTAGT. The V end lost 8 bases, the J end lost 2 bases, and 21 bases lay between the germline ends.

This sequence joins TRBV6-4 and TRBJ1-5; D not certain. There are 13 residues in the CDR3. Looked up from germline, CDR1 is MRHNA and CDR2 is SNTAGT. With 4 bases removed from V and 6 bases from J, the gap between germline ends came to 10 bases. CDR3: CASSAEGGQPQHF. The CDR3 region has the DNA TGTGCCAGCAGTGCTGAAGGAGGTCAGCCCCAGCATTTT.

The rearrangement joins TRBV5-5 to TRBJ1-2, with TRBD1 matching 11 bases. Germline assignment: CDR1 SGHKS and CDR2 YYEKEE (reference sequence). The CDR3 has 14 residues. Unmatched junction bases numbered 2, after V lost 4 bases and J lost 3 bases. CDR3 protein: CASSAGQGDYGYTF. CDR3 nucleotides: TGTGCCAGCAGCGCGGGACAGGGGGACTATGGCTACACCTTC. Full variable domain (missing parts from reference TRBV5-5 and TRBJ1-2): DAGVTQSPTHLIKTRGQQVTLRCSPISGHKSVSWYQQVLGQGPQFIFQYYEKEERGRGNFPDRFSARQFPNYSSELNVNALLLGDSALYLCASSAGQGDYGYTFGSGTRLTVV.

This clone was detected only a few times. The rearrangement joins TRBV5-4 to TRBJ2-5; 7 bases fit TRBD1. The CDR3 sequence is 15 residues long. The J segment lost 2 bases and the V segment lost 4 bases, leaving 8 bases of the junction unmatched. Germline CDR1 is SGHNT and CDR2 is YYREEE (reference sequence). CDR3 loop: CASSPGQLIQETQYF. The CDR3 bases are TGTGCCAGCAGCCCGGGACAGCTGATTCAAGAGACCCAGTACTTC.

V gene TRBV4-1 combines with J gene TRBJ2-3, with a possible D match to TRBD1 (6 bases). Germline assignment: CDR1 MGHRA and CDR2 YSYEKL. This CDR3 comprises 17 residues. Trimming took off 2 bases at V and 2 bases at J, with 17 bases between the two ends. CDR3 amino acids: CASSQSMDRLLTDTQYF. In DNA, the CDR3 is TGCGCCAGCAGCCAATCCATGGACAGACTTCTCACAGATACGCAGTATTTT.

The V and J genes are TRBV19 and TRBJ1-3; TRBD1 matches 12 bases. The germline V gene encodes CDR1 LNHDA and CDR2 SQIVND (reference sequence). V lost 3 bases to trimming and J lost 8 bases; unmatched junction nucleotides: 5. The CDR3 contains 15 residues. The CDR3 spells CASSMGQGARDTIYF. The CDR3 coding sequence is TGTGCCAGTAGTATGGGACAGGGGGCGAGAGACACCATATATTTT.

The rearrangement links TRBV6-2 or TRBV6-3 to TRBJ2-7; 8 bases line up with TRBD2. The CDR3 length is 14 residues. From germline, CDR1 is MNHEY and CDR2 SVGEGT. With V trimmed by 5 bases and J by 5 bases, 8 bases remained unmatched. The CDR3 coding sequence is TGTGCCAGCAGTGATTCCCAGCGGGGGCACGAGCAGTACGTC. Translating gives CASSDSQRGHEQYV.

The chain carries TRBV7-2 and TRBJ2-3; TRBD2 agrees at 9 bases. Trimming at V came to 0 bases and at J to 4 bases, leaving 5 bases not matched to a gene. This CDR3 has 16 amino acids. Germline V CDR1 and CDR2: SGHTA, FQGNSA. The CDR3 DNA follows: TGTGCCAGCAGCTTAGCGCCGCGGGGGGGCTCAGATACGCAGTATTTT. Amino acid sequence: CASSLAPRGGSDTQYF.